This T cell receptor beta chain was captured by sequencing in a study of blood T cell repertoires in COVID-19. Study in general: The analysed material was cDNA or gDNA that came from T cells, B-cell-depleted T cells, or PBMCs.

Sequenced by immunoSEQ multiplex PCR; TCRdb stores in-frame clones only, minus some. Here the sample spans a few hundred thousand clones, roughly 85% being singletons. Germline V lookup: CDR1 MNHEY, CDR2 SVGEGT. The V and J ends lost 2 bases and 0 bases, in that order; junction bases with no gene match: 8. The CDR3 runs to 18 residues. The clonotype comes from a man aged 50 to 59 with active or convalescent COVID-19. The chain recombines TRBV6-2 or TRBV6-3 with TRBJ2-4, with 9 bases fitting TRBD2. Input material: peripheral blood. CDR3 in amino acids: CASSYELPSGIAKNIQYF. The CDR3 coding sequence is TGTGCCAGCAGTTACGAGCTGCCTAGCGGGATAGCCAAAAACATTCAGTACTTC.